This entry features one T cell receptor (beta chain) sequence. Antigen specificity is unknown. This sample is part of a study of cytomegalovirus exposure and HLA in healthy donors. Findings and caveats of the study: Of the V segments, some could not be distinguished, including TRBV6-2 and TRBV6-3, and were excluded.

This CDR3 has 15 residues. V shed 0 bases, J shed 14 bases, and the junction held 9 bases outside the gene matches. CDR1 is MGHRA, CDR2 YSYEKL, per germline. The donors were healthy bone marrow donors. Researchers ran the PCR with 60 Vbeta and 13 Jbeta primers. Generated by immunoSEQ multiplex PCR, the TCRdb table keeps only in-frame clones and is missing some. The table records under 200,000 clones, around nine tenths of them present only once. The sequence was collected from a woman under 30 in good health and CMV-seronegative. The chain has TRBV4-1 and TRBJ2-3; 12 bases are shared with TRBD2. Sequencing was done on a sample of PBMCs. CDR3: CASSQDTLAGGRGYF. The CDR3 DNA follows: TGCGCCAGCAGCCAAGATACTCTAGCGGGGGGGCGGGGGTATTTT.